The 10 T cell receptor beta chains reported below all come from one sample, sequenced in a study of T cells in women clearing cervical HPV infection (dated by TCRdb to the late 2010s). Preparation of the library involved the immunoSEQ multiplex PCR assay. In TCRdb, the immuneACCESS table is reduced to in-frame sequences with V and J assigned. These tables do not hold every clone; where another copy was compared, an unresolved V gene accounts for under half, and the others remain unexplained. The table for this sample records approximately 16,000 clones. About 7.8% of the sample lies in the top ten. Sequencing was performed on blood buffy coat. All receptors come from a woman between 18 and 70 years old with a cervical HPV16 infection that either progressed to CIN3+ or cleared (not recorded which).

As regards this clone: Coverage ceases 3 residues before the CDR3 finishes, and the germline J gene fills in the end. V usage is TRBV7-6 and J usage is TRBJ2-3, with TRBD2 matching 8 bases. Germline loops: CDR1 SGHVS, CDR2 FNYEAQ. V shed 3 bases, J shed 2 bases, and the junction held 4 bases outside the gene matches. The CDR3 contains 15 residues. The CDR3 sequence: CASSFSGAPTDTQYF. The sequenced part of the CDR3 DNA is TGTGCCAGCAGCTTTAGCGGGGCTCCCACAGATACG.

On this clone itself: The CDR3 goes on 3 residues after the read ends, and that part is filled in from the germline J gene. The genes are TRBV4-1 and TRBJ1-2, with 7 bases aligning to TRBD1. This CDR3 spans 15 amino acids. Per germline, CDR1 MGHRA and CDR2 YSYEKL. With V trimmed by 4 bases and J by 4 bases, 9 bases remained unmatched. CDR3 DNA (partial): TGCGCCAGCAGCCCCCAAGAGGGGGCCCCCTATGGC. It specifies CASSPQEGAPYG. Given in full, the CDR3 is CASSPQEGAPYGYTF.

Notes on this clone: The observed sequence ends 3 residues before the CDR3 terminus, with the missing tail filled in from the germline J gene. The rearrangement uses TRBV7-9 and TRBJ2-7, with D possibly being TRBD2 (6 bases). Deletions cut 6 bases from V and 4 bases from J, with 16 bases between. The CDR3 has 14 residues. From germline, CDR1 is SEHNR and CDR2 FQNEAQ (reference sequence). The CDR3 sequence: CASRPSTGVYEQYF. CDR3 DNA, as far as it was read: TGTGCCAGCAGACCCAGCACGGGGGTTTACGAG.

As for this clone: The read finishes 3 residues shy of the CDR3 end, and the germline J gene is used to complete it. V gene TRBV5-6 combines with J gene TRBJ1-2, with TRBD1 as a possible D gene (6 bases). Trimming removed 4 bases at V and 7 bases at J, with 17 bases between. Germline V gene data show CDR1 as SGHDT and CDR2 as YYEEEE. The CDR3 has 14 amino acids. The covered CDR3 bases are TGTGCCAGCAGCCCAGGCAGGGACAACGGTGGC. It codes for CASSPGRDNGG. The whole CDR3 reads CASSPGRDNGGYTF. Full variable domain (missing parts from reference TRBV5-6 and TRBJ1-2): DAGVTQSPTHLIKTRGQQVTLRCSPKSGHDTVSWYQQALGQGPQFIFQYYEEEERQRGNFPDRFSGHQFPNYSSELNVNALLLGDSALYLCASSPGRDNGGYTFGSGTRLTVV.

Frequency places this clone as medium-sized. The part of the CDR3 DNA that was read is TGTGCCAGCAGTGGCGGGGACAGTGATGAAAAA. Protein: CASSGGDSDEK. The whole CDR3 is CASSGGDSDEKLFF. The chain couples TRBV6-1 to TRBJ1-4, with TRBD1 matching over 7 bases. The read gets to within 3 residues of the CDR3 end, and the germline J gene fills in the rest. The CDR3 is 14 residues long. Germline values: CDR1 MNHNS, CDR2 SASEGT. V dropped 4 bases and J dropped 6; count of bases not matched to a gene: 5.

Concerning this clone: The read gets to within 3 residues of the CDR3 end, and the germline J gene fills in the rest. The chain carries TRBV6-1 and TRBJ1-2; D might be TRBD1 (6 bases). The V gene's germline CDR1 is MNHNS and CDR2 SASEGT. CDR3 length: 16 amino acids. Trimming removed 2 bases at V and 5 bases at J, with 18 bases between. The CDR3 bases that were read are TGTGCCAGCAGTGAAACCCGAAGGGACACCGGTTATGGC. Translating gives CASSETRRDTGYG. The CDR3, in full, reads CASSETRRDTGYGYTF.

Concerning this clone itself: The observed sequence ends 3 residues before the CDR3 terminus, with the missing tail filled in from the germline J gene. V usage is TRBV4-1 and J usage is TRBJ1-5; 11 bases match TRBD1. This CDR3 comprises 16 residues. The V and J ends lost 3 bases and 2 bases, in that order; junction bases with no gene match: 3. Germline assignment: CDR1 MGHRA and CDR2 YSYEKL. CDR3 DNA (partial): TGCGCCAGCAGCCAGGACAGGGGGCTTGGCAATCAGCCC. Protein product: CASSQDRGLGNQP. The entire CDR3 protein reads CASSQDRGLGNQPQHF.

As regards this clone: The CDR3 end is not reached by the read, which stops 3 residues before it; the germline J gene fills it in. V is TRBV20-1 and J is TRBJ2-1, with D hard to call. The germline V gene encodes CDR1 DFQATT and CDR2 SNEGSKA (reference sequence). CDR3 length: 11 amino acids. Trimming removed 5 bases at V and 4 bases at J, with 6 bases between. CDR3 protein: CSASFYNEQFF. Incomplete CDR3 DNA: TGCAGTGCTTCCTTTTACAATGAG.

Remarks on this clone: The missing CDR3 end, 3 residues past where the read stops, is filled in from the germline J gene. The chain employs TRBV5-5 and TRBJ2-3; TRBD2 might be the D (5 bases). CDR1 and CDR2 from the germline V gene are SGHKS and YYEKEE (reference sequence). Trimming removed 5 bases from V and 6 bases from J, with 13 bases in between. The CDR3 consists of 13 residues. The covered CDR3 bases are TGTGCCAGCAGAGCACGAGGGCCCGATACG. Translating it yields CASRARGPDT. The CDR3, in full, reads CASRARGPDTQYF.

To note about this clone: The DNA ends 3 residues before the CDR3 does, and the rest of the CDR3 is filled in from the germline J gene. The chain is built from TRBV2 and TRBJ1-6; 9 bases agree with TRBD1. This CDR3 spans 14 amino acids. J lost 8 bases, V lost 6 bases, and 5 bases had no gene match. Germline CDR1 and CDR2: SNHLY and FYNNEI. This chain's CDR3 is CASSRGQGDSPLHF. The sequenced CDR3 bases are TGTGCCAGCAGCAGGGGACAGGGCGATTCACCC.